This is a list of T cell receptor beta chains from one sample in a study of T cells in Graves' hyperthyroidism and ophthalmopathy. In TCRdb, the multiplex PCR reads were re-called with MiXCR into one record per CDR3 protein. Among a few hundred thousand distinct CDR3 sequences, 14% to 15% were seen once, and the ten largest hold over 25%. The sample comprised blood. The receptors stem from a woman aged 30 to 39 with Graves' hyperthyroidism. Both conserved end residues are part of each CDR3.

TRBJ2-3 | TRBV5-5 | CASSFSGEESDTQYF
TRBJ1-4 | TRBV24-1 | CATSDSKDRVANEKLFF
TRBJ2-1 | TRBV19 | CASIVSSGSERSYNEQFF
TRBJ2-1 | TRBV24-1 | CATSDGYSYNEQFF
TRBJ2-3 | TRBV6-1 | CASSREYAGGPDTQYF
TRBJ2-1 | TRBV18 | CASSPPYDYNEQFF
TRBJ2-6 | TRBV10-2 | CASSSGVVGANVLTF
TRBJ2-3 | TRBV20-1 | CSARDSQRGYDTQYF
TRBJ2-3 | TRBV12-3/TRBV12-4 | CASSPGVADTQYF
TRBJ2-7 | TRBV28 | CASSQGFYEQYF
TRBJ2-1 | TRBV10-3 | CAISESNEQFF
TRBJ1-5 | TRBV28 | CASSFLGQGMNQPQHF
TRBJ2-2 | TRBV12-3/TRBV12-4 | CASSLALRGLLSQKNTGELFF
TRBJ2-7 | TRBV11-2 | CASSSHNLAGGTYEQYF
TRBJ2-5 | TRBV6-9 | CASSYGSGTGQETQYF
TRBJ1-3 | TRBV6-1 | CASTGGSGNTIYF
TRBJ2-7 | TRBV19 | CASSVGTLASPYEQYF
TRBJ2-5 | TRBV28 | CASTPRGTARKETQYF
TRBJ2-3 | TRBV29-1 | CSYAQGADTQYF
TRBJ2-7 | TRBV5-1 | CASSLEHEQYF
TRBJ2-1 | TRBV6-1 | CASMRNRGIDEQFF
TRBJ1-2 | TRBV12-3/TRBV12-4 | CASGQDYGYTF
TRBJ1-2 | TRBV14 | CASSQGRGGYTF
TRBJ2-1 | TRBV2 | CASSERGWDHEQFF
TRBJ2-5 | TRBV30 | CAWSGLGRRPMYQETQYF
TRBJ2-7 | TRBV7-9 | CASRTDRGSYEQYF
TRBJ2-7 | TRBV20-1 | CSAPWPEADLYEQYF
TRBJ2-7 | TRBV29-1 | CSVVGGQGPSEQYF
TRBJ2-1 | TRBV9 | CASSVGTSGRWNEQFF
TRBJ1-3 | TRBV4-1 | CASSLRQGSGNTIYF
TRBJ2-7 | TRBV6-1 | CASSLNRGRMEQYF
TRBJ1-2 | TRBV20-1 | CSARGDRGNYGYAF
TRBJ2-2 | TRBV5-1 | CASSPLTIGTANTGELFF
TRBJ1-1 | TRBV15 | CATGVGWQPNTEAFF
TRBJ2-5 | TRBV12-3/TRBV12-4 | CASSLKYGGLETQYF
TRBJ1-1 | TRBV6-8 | CASSPYGEAFF
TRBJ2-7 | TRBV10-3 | CAISDKTSGSGSYEQYF
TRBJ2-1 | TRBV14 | CASSQGGARFSYNEQFF
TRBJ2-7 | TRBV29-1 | CSVEAGGFYEQYF
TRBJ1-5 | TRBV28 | CASTSERDRGYQPQHF
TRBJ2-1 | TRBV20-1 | CSARAGGPLSHNEQFF
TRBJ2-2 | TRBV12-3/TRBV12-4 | CASSLANTGELFF
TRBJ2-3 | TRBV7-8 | CASSVRDTQYF
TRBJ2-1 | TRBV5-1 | CASSLELSSYNEQFF
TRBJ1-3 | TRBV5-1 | CASRREGLSGNTIYF
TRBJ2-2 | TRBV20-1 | CSAPLAGVAGELFF
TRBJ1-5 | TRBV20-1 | CSTFSDRVYSNQPQHF
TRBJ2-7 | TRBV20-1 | CSARDRGRGQYF
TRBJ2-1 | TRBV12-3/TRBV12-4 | CASSLTGGSYNEQFF
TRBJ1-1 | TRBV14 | CASSFTRNTEAFF
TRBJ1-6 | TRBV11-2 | CASSLLGTGLYQPLHF
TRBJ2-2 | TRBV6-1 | CATLGRVDTGELFF
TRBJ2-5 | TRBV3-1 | CASSQDGLRETQYF